Sequencing of this T cell receptor beta chain was carried out in a study of T-cell reconstitution after alpha-beta-depleted transplantation in children. Findings and limits, study-wide: Among T cells one year after transplant, newly produced cells accounted for most counts and diversity. In patients about two months after transplant, alpha-beta T cells reportedly arose from several hundred expanded graft clones.

Unique molecular identifiers were used in preparing the TCRbeta library. MiXCR, applied by TCRdb to the PCR reads, yields one record per CDR3 protein. The sample has some 600,000 distinct CDR3 sequences; 13% are singletons. Details on this clonotype: Its matching antigen is unknown.

V gave up 1 base and J gave up 1 base, with 11 bases separating them. The CDR3 extends over 16 amino acids. CDR1 is SGHVS, CDR2 FNYEAQ, per germline. The TCR comes from a male patient between 10 and 17 years old who had a stem cell transplant for acute myeloid leukemia, so the T cells may come from the graft donor. Sequencing was performed on PBMCs, mostly from graft donor cells, taken 360 days after TCRalphabeta/CD19-depleted stem cell transplant. The chain carries TRBV7-6 and TRBJ2-1; no reliable D call. CDR3 nucleotide sequence: TGTGCCAGCAGCTTAGTGGCAGCGTCTTCCTACAATGAGCAGTTCTTC. This codes for CASSLVAASSYNEQFF.